This T cell receptor (beta chain) derives from a study of blood T cells in healthy people across ages. Study-level results: Because sorting was not performed, PBMCs prevented conclusive naive versus antigen-experienced comparison.

This clonotype was detected a few times. What it binds is not known. Per the germline V gene, CDR1 is MDHEN and CDR2 is SYDVKM. The ends were cut back, 2 bases at V and 0 bases at J, with 11 bases in the middle. CDR3 length equals 16 residues. Each donor's blood draw was around 9.2 milliliters of peripheral blood. PCR was performed a second time for about 7 to 11 cycles using a sample-barcoded 5' primer and a J-beta primer mix. TCRdb re-called the 5' RACE reads with MiXCR, one entry per CDR3 protein. The data show around 1,700,000 distinct CDR3 sequences, over 25% seen once. Sequenced material: blood. This receptor was taken from a woman aged 30 to 39 in good health. The J gene is TRBJ2-4, the V gene TRBV28; D is unclear. The CDR3 reads CASSLKLKRAKNIQYF. The CDR3 nucleotides read TGTGCCAGCAGTTTAAAACTCAAAAGAGCCAAAAACATTCAGTACTTC.